These 13 T cell receptor beta chains came from one sample sequenced in a study of cytomegalovirus exposure and HLA in healthy donors. 60 Vbeta and 13 Jbeta primers were used in PCR. Sequencing used immunoSEQ multiplex PCR; TCRdb keeps in-frame clones, though not all of them. The table shows 140,000 to 150,000 clones, with approximately 85% occurring only once. The sequenced material came from PBMCs. Every receptor here comes from a woman between 40 and 50 years old in good health and CMV-seronegative.

This clone was seen a handful of times. In DNA, the CDR3 is TGTGCCAGCAGCTTAGAGCGCGGGACTGAAGCTTTCTTT. It codes for CASSLERGTEAFF. The chain couples TRBV7-9 to TRBJ1-1; no clear D gene. This CDR3 is 13 amino acids long. Germline assignment: CDR1 SEHNR and CDR2 FQNEAQ (reference sequence). Trimming stripped 1 base from V and 5 bases from J, with 8 bases between.

This clone was seen more than once but under ten times. J is TRBJ1-2 and V is TRBV7-9; D uncertain. Trimming removed 10 bases at V and 3 bases at J, with 12 bases between. From germline, CDR1 is SEHNR and CDR2 FQNEAQ (reference sequence). There are 12 residues in the CDR3. The CDR3 DNA sequence: TGTGCCACCCCTGAGGGAGACTATGGCTACACCTTC. This gives the protein CATPEGDYGYTF.

This clone was observed a handful of times. V is TRBV19 and J is TRBJ2-7; 8 nucleotides agree with TRBD1. Germline V gene data show CDR1 as LNHDA and CDR2 as SQIVND (reference sequence). V trimming: 2 bases; J trimming: 4 bases; junction bases outside the gene matches: 10. The CDR3 spans 16 residues. CDR3 loop: CASSIRGQGQSYEQYF. CDR3 coding DNA: TGTGCCAGTAGTATACGAGGACAGGGACAGAGTTACGAGCAGTACTTC.

This clone was counted only a few times. The chain recombines TRBV4-1 with TRBJ2-3; 10 bases fit TRBD1. J was trimmed by 0 bases and V by 3 bases; bases with no gene match: 6. Looked up from germline, CDR1 is MGHRA and CDR2 is YSYEKL. This CDR3 has 17 residues. CDR3: CASSHRRTGGSTDTQYF. DNA of the CDR3: TGCGCCAGCAGCCACCGTCGGACAGGGGGGAGCACAGATACGCAGTATTTT.

CDR3 protein: CASSPGLAGNTDTQYF. In DNA, the CDR3 is TGTGCCAGCAGCCCCGGACTAGCGGGAAACACAGATACGCAGTATTTT. The rearrangement joins TRBV5-4 to TRBJ2-3; 12 bases line up with TRBD2. Germline CDR1 is SGHNT and CDR2 is YYREEE (reference sequence). J lost 2 bases, V lost 4 bases, and 5 bases had no gene match. This CDR3 spans 16 amino acids.

The chain uses TRBV27 and TRBJ2-7; TRBD2 matches at 8 bases. The V segment lost 3 bases and the J segment 2 bases; nucleotides outside the gene matches: 3. Germline V gene data show CDR1 as MNHEY and CDR2 as SMNVEV (reference sequence). CDR3 size: 14 residues. The DNA of the CDR3 is TGTGCCAGCAGTTTTGGAGCGGGGGCCTACGAGCAGTACTTC. It yields the protein CASSFGAGAYEQYF.

The chain carries TRBV19 and TRBJ2-5; 7 nucleotides match TRBD2. The germline V gene encodes CDR1 LNHDA and CDR2 SQIVND (reference sequence). The CDR3 contains 14 residues. V dropped 5 bases and J dropped 2; count of bases not matched to a gene: 5. The CDR3 DNA sequence: TGTGCCAGTAGTGTCACTAGCGCTCAAGAGACCCAGTACTTC. As protein: CASSVTSAQETQYF. Combining the CDR3 with reference TRBV19 and TRBJ2-5 gives the whole variable domain DGGITQSPKYLFRKEGQNVTLSCEQNLNHDAMYWYRQDPGQGLRLIYYSQIVNDFQKGDIAEGYSVSREKKESFPLTVTSAQKNPTAFYLCASSVTSAQETQYFGPGTRLLVL.

The chain links TRBV7-9 to TRBJ2-5; the D gene is possibly TRBD2 (6 bases). CDR3 length: 14 residues. Trimming pared 1 base from V and 4 bases from J, leaving 10 bases between. CDR1 is SEHNR and CDR2 is FQNEAQ in the germline V gene (reference sequence). CDR3 in amino acids: CASSLGTSLETQYF. The CDR3 DNA reads as TGTGCCAGCAGCTTAGGAACTAGCCTAGAGACCCAGTACTTC.

The rearrangement joins TRBV6-4 to TRBJ2-3, with a possible D match to TRBD1 (5 bases). CDR1 is MRHNA, CDR2 SNTAGT, per germline. The V end was cut by 4 bases, the J end by 6 bases, with 17 bases between. The CDR3 has 15 amino acids. The CDR3 bases are TGTGCCAGCAGTGCAGGGAATTCCCTCACCGATACGCAGTATTTT. Translated, it gives CASSAGNSLTDTQYF.

V and J are TRBV2 and TRBJ1-2, with 7 bases that match TRBD1. The CDR3 totals 13 residues. The V gene end was trimmed by 11 bases and the J gene end by 4 bases; junction bases not matched to a gene: 10. The germline V gene encodes CDR1 SNHLY and CDR2 FYNNEI. CDR3 sequence reads: CAGGGRESYGYTF. The CDR3 DNA sequence: TGTGCCGGAGGGGGCAGGGAGTCCTATGGCTACACCTTC.

The genes are TRBV5-1 and TRBJ2-5; TRBD2 matches at 11 bases. The J call is doubtful: the DNA matches TRBJ2-7 better. Germline V gene data show CDR1 as SGHRS and CDR2 as YFSETQ. This CDR3 region has 15 residues. The CDR3 bases are TGCGCCAGCAGCTTGGTAGCGGGAGGGTTCTACGAGCAGTACTTC. It yields the protein CASSLVAGGFYEQYF.

This chain links TRBV29-1 with TRBJ2-3; D perhaps matches TRBD2 (5 bases). This CDR3 is built from 11 residues. The V gene lost 8 bases and the J gene lost 3 bases, with 9 bases spanning the gap. Germline CDR1 SQVTM, CDR2 ANQGSEA. This CDR3 reads CSSRRTDTQYF. In DNA, the CDR3 is TGCAGCTCCCGGAGGACAGATACGCAGTATTTT.

J is TRBJ2-2 and V is TRBV4-3; no definite D call. Trimming cost V 4 bases and J 2 bases, with 8 bases left between them. The CDR3 has 14 amino acids. CDR1 and CDR2 (germline): LGHNA, YSLEER. This CDR3 is CASSPFPNTGELFF. CDR3 bases: TGCGCCAGCAGCCCCTTCCCCAACACCGGGGAGCTGTTTTTT.